Listed below are T cell receptor beta chains from one sample, sequenced in a study of blood T cells in healthy people across ages. A single record per CDR3 protein comes from TCRdb applying MiXCR to the 5' RACE reads. This sample carries approximately 820,000 distinct CDR3 sequences, more than 40% of them seen once, and the ten largest clones take around 18%. Sequenced material: blood. The receptors here all came from a man aged 55-75 years in good health. The CDR3 runs from the conserved cysteine through the conserved F or W. A D gene is named only where the DNA matches it firmly. Size tells how often a clone was seen (once, few, many) or the class of an expanded clone, and some rows leave it out.

cdr3_aa: CSASSGEQFF
cdr3_nt: TGCAGTGCTAGTTCGGGTGAGCAGTTCTTC
j_call: TRBJ2-1
clone_size: many
d_call: -
v_call: TRBV20-1

cdr3_aa: CASSLGPGTGYGYTF
cdr3_nt: TGTGCCAGCAGCTTAGGCCCCGGGACAGGGTATGGCTACACCTTC
j_call: TRBJ1-2
clone_size: -
d_call: TRBD1
v_call: TRBV7-8

cdr3_aa: CATSRNRGGNSPLHF
cdr3_nt: TGTGCCACCAGCAGAAACAGGGGAGGCAATTCACCCCTCCACTTT
j_call: TRBJ1-6
clone_size: -
d_call: TRBD1
v_call: TRBV15

cdr3_aa: CANSFVGAPNEQFF
cdr3_nt: TGTGCCAACAGCTTTGTAGGGGCCCCAAATGAGCAGTTCTTC
j_call: TRBJ2-1
clone_size: -
d_call: -
v_call: TRBV7-2

cdr3_aa: CASSQDTAPSYEQYF
cdr3_nt: TGCGCCAGCAGCCAAGATACAGCACCGTCCTACGAGCAGTACTTC
j_call: TRBJ2-7
clone_size: many
d_call: -
v_call: TRBV4-3

cdr3_aa: CSASPLGPTYEQYF
cdr3_nt: TGCAGTGCTAGTCCCCTCGGTCCCACCTACGAGCAGTACTTC
j_call: TRBJ2-7
clone_size: once
d_call: -
v_call: TRBV20-1

cdr3_aa: CASSLSGINQPQHF
cdr3_nt: TGTGCCAGCAGTTTATCAGGGATAAATCAGCCCCAGCATTTT
j_call: TRBJ1-5
clone_size: few
d_call: -
v_call: TRBV28

cdr3_aa: CASSFRQGISGYTF
cdr3_nt: TGTGCCAGCAGTTTCCGACAGGGGATAAGTGGCTACACCTTC
j_call: TRBJ1-2
clone_size: -
d_call: TRBD1
v_call: TRBV12-3/TRBV12-4

cdr3_aa: CASSEDISYEQYF
cdr3_nt: TGTGCCAGCAGCGAGGACATCTCCTACGAGCAGTACTTC
j_call: TRBJ2-7
clone_size: few
d_call: -
v_call: TRBV7-7

cdr3_aa: CASSQTMGGKNIQYF
cdr3_nt: TGCGCCAGCAGCCAAACCATGGGAGGGAAAAACATTCAGTACTTC
j_call: TRBJ2-4
clone_size: -
d_call: TRBD2
v_call: TRBV4-3

cdr3_aa: CASSVGQPIANYGYTF
cdr3_nt: TGCGCCAGCAGCGTGGGACAGCCAATCGCTAACTATGGCTACACCTTC
j_call: TRBJ1-2
clone_size: few
d_call: TRBD1
v_call: TRBV5-1

cdr3_aa: CASSILDNEQFF
cdr3_nt: TGTGCCAGCAGCATCCTGGACAATGAGCAGTTCTTC
j_call: TRBJ2-1
clone_size: -
d_call: -
v_call: TRBV7-9

cdr3_aa: CSARIQGSSYEQYF
cdr3_nt: TGCAGTGCTAGGATACAGGGTAGCTCCTACGAGCAGTACTTC
j_call: TRBJ2-7
clone_size: -
d_call: -
v_call: TRBV20-1

cdr3_aa: CASSLTPGQGAYNEQFF
cdr3_nt: TGTGCCAGCAGCTTAACCCCAGGACAGGGGGCGTACAATGAGCAGTTCTTC
j_call: TRBJ2-1
clone_size: -
d_call: TRBD1
v_call: TRBV7-3

cdr3_aa: CSVGPSYNSPLHF
cdr3_nt: TGCAGCGTTGGGCCCAGTTATAATTCACCCCTCCACTTT
j_call: TRBJ1-6
clone_size: few
d_call: -
v_call: TRBV29-1

cdr3_aa: CASSYLSSGANVLTF
cdr3_nt: TGTGCCAGCAGCTACCTAAGCTCTGGGGCCAACGTCCTGACTTTC
j_call: TRBJ2-6
clone_size: -
d_call: -
v_call: TRBV6-2/TRBV6-3

cdr3_aa: CASPGRSYEQYF
cdr3_nt: TGTGCCAGCCCGGGTAGGAGCTACGAGCAGTACTTC
j_call: TRBJ2-7
clone_size: few
d_call: -
v_call: TRBV12-3/TRBV12-4

cdr3_aa: CSVEAAGVYIYNEQFF
cdr3_nt: TGCAGCGTTGAAGCAGCAGGGGTATACATCTACAATGAGCAGTTCTTC
j_call: TRBJ2-1
clone_size: -
d_call: -
v_call: TRBV29-1

cdr3_aa: CASSQKTGNRNSPLHF
cdr3_nt: TGCGCCAGCAGCCAGAAGACAGGAAATCGAAATTCACCCCTCCACTTT
j_call: TRBJ1-6
clone_size: -
d_call: -
v_call: TRBV4-3

cdr3_aa: CASSNHGSGSTDTQYF
cdr3_nt: TGTGCCAGCAGTAACCACGGTAGCGGGAGCACAGATACGCAGTATTTT
j_call: TRBJ2-3
clone_size: -
d_call: TRBD2
v_call: TRBV6-2/TRBV6-3

cdr3_aa: CASSNGVREQYF
cdr3_nt: TGTGCCAGCAGCAACGGGGTGCGGGAGCAGTACTTC
j_call: TRBJ2-7
clone_size: few
d_call: -
v_call: TRBV6-5

cdr3_aa: CATSDPGNTDTQYF
cdr3_nt: TGTGCCACCAGTGATCCCGGAAACACAGATACGCAGTATTTT
j_call: TRBJ2-3
clone_size: -
d_call: -
v_call: TRBV24-1

cdr3_aa: CASSQDPPSGTYNEQFF
cdr3_nt: TGTGCCAGCAGCCAAGATCCCCCCAGCGGGACCTACAATGAGCAGTTCTTC
j_call: TRBJ2-1
clone_size: -
d_call: TRBD2
v_call: TRBV4-2

cdr3_aa: CASAREVPNEKLFF
cdr3_nt: TGTGCCAGCGCGCGGGAGGTCCCTAATGAAAAACTGTTTTTT
j_call: TRBJ1-4
clone_size: -
d_call: -
v_call: TRBV12-3/TRBV12-4

cdr3_aa: CASSSGGHREQYF
cdr3_nt: TGTGCCAGCAGCTCCGGGGGGCACCGCGAGCAGTACTTC
j_call: TRBJ2-7
clone_size: few
d_call: -
v_call: TRBV7-2

cdr3_aa: CASSLRTSYEQYF
cdr3_nt: TGTGCCAGCAGTCTTAGAACCTCCTACGAGCAGTACTTC
j_call: TRBJ2-7
clone_size: -
d_call: -
v_call: TRBV12-3/TRBV12-4

cdr3_aa: CPSSQGLTAPYEQYF
cdr3_nt: TGCCCCAGCAGCCAAGGTCTGACAGCTCCTTACGAGCAGTACTTC
j_call: TRBJ2-7
clone_size: -
d_call: -
v_call: TRBV4-1

cdr3_aa: CASSPTGTGNTGELFF
cdr3_nt: TGTGCCAGCAGCCCGACCGGGACAGGGAACACCGGGGAGCTGTTTTTT
j_call: TRBJ2-2
clone_size: -
d_call: TRBD1
v_call: TRBV3-1

cdr3_aa: CASTASDSTREQFF
cdr3_nt: TGTGCCAGCACCGCCAGTGACAGCACAAGAGAGCAGTTCTTC
j_call: TRBJ2-1
clone_size: -
d_call: -
v_call: TRBV13

cdr3_aa: CASSLKGGSSYEQYF
cdr3_nt: TGTGCCAGCAGCTTAAAGGGTGGGAGCTCCTACGAGCAGTACTTC
j_call: TRBJ2-7
clone_size: -
d_call: -
v_call: TRBV7-8

cdr3_aa: CASSLAGSSHNEQFF
cdr3_nt: TGTGCCAGCAGCCTTGCGGGGAGCTCCCACAATGAGCAGTTCTTC
j_call: TRBJ2-1
clone_size: -
d_call: -
v_call: TRBV5-4

cdr3_aa: CASSQGRLDYEQYF
cdr3_nt: TGTGCCAGCAGCCAGGGGAGACTAGACTACGAGCAGTACTTC
j_call: TRBJ2-7
clone_size: -
d_call: -
v_call: TRBV6-5

cdr3_aa: CASSPNRTPSTDTQYF
cdr3_nt: TGTGCCAGCTCACCAAACAGGACACCTAGCACAGATACGCAGTATTTT
j_call: TRBJ2-3
clone_size: -
d_call: -
v_call: TRBV18

cdr3_aa: CASSHPGTSGVAQVYNEQFF
cdr3_nt: TGTGCCAGCAGTCACCCCGGGACTAGCGGGGTAGCTCAAGTGTACAATGAGCAGTTCTTC
j_call: TRBJ2-1
clone_size: many
d_call: TRBD2
v_call: TRBV12-3/TRBV12-4

cdr3_aa: CASQTEKNTGEMFF
cdr3_nt: TGTGCCAGCCAGACGGAGAAGAACACCGGGGAGATGTTTTTT
j_call: TRBJ2-2
clone_size: -
d_call: -
v_call: TRBV6-1

cdr3_aa: CATSSSGGAQYF
cdr3_nt: TGTGCCACCAGCAGTAGCGGGGGGGCGCAGTATTTT
j_call: TRBJ2-3
clone_size: -
d_call: TRBD2
v_call: TRBV15

cdr3_aa: CASSLGLAGGRWQYF
cdr3_nt: TGTGCCAGCAGCTTAGGACTAGCGGGGGGGCGATGGCAGTACTTC
j_call: TRBJ2-5
clone_size: once
d_call: TRBD2
v_call: TRBV7-2

cdr3_aa: CASSGSRAGTDTQYF
cdr3_nt: TGTGCCAGCAGTGGATCTCGAGCGGGCACAGATACGCAGTATTTT
j_call: TRBJ2-3
clone_size: few
d_call: -
v_call: TRBV2

cdr3_aa: CVSSVRPQARGSKNEQFF
cdr3_nt: TGTGTCAGCAGCGTACGACCTCAAGCCAGGGGGTCAAAGAATGAGCAGTTCTTC
j_call: TRBJ2-1
clone_size: -
d_call: TRBD1
v_call: TRBV9

cdr3_aa: CSARDSRKENTEAFF
cdr3_nt: TGCAGTGCTAGAGATAGTAGGAAAGAGAACACTGAAGCTTTCTTT
j_call: TRBJ1-1
clone_size: many
d_call: -
v_call: TRBV20-1

cdr3_aa: CASSFLSGDFVKNIQYF
cdr3_nt: TGTGCCAGCAGCTTTCTCTCCGGTGATTTTGTCAAAAACATTCAGTACTTC
j_call: TRBJ2-4
clone_size: -
d_call: -
v_call: TRBV11-2

cdr3_aa: CASSTDGGSSYEQYF
cdr3_nt: TGTGCCAGCAGCACCGATGGGGGCAGCTCCTACGAGCAGTACTTC
j_call: TRBJ2-7
clone_size: -
d_call: -
v_call: TRBV6-2/TRBV6-3